The 22 T cell receptor beta chains listed next were all sequenced from one sample in a study of cytomegalovirus exposure and HLA in healthy donors. PCR was performed using 60 Vbeta and 13 Jbeta primers. The data were produced by immunoSEQ multiplex PCR, yet TCRdb's version contains in-frame clones alone and is incomplete. The repertoire holds 150,000 to 200,000 clones, with approximately 82% as singletons. Sequencing was performed on PBMCs. These receptors all stem from a man between 18 and 35 years old in good health and CMV-seropositive.

The chain links TRBV6-5 to TRBJ2-5; tentatively, D is TRBD1 (7 bases). V was cut by 5 bases and J by 1 base, with 14 bases left in between. Germline values: CDR1 MNHEY, CDR2 SVGAGI. This CDR3 region has 15 residues. The CDR3 protein is CASSGGTDSQETQYF. Written as DNA, the CDR3 is TGTGCCAGCAGTGGGGGGACAGACTCCCAAGAGACCCAGTACTTC.

The rearrangement uses TRBV6-5 and TRBJ1-2; 11 positions agree with TRBD1. The J segment lost 4 bases and the V segment lost 6 bases, leaving 7 bases of the junction unmatched. Germline CDR1 MNHEY, CDR2 SVGAGI. The CDR3 is 15 amino acids. CDR3 sequence: CASRRGQGAFYGYTF. The CDR3 nucleotides read TGTGCCAGCAGGCGAGGACAGGGGGCTTTCTATGGCTACACCTTC.

The chain recombines TRBV5-1 with TRBJ1-2, with a possible D match to TRBD1 (6 bases). This CDR3 is 12 amino acids long. Germline CDR1 is SGHRS and CDR2 is YFSETQ. Trimming cost V 4 bases and J 6 bases, with 10 bases left between them. The CDR3 DNA reads TGCGCCAGCAGCCAGGGGATGGATGGCTACACCTTC. Residues: CASSQGMDGYTF.

CDR3 in DNA: TGCGCCAGCAGTAGGAGTTTCGGGTCCGGGGAGCTGTTTTTT. It encodes CASSRSFGSGELFF. This sequence joins TRBV10-2 and TRBJ2-2, with no clear D. The CDR3 extends over 14 amino acids. Deletions cut 5 bases from V and 6 bases from J, with 13 bases between. Germline assignment: CDR1 WSHSY and CDR2 SAAADI.

J is TRBJ2-6 and V is TRBV30; 12 nucleotides match TRBD2. The CDR3 contains 18 residues. Germline V gene sequence: CDR1 GTSNPN, CDR2 SVGIG (reference sequence). Trimming took 0 bases from V and 3 from J; bases not matched to a gene: 6. CDR3 sequence: CAWSVRLAGAGGANVLTF. CDR3 nucleotide sequence: TGTGCCTGGAGTGTACGACTAGCGGGGGCGGGTGGGGCCAACGTCCTGACTTTC.

The chain uses TRBV2 and TRBJ2-7, with TRBD1 as a possible D gene (6 bases). The CDR3 has 15 amino acids. Trimming removed 8 bases from V and 2 bases from J, with 19 bases in between. Germline CDR1 SNHLY, CDR2 FYNNEI. The CDR3 region has the DNA TGTGCCAGCCGGACAGCGAAACAAGAAACCTACGAGCAGTACTTC. Encoded protein: CASRTAKQETYEQYF. The whole variable domain, remainder taken from reference TRBV2 and TRBJ2-7, is EPEVTQTPSHQVTQMGQEVILRCVPISNHLYFYWYRQILGQKVEFLVSFYNNEISEKSEIFDDQFSVERPDGSNFTLKIRSTKLEDSAMYFCASRTAKQETYEQYFGPGTRLTVT.

The chain combines TRBV18 with TRBJ2-5; 11 nucleotides match TRBD2. V gave up 5 bases and J gave up 3 bases; unmatched junction bases: 2. This CDR3 contains 14 residues. Germline values: CDR1 KGHSH, CDR2 LQKENI. CDR3 in amino acids: CASSRLAGKETQYF. CDR3 nucleotides: TGTGCCAGCTCAAGACTAGCGGGAAAAGAGACCCAGTACTTC.

The chain uses TRBV10-3 and TRBJ2-7, with TRBD1 identical over 7 bases. The CDR3 totals 15 residues. V lost 3 bases, J lost 2 bases, and 7 bases stayed unmatched. Germline assignment: CDR1 ENHRY and CDR2 SYGVKD. CDR3 DNA: TGTGCCATCAGTGAAAGACAGGGAATACCCTACGAGCAGTACTTC. It yields the protein CAISERQGIPYEQYF.

The chain links TRBV7-9 to TRBJ1-1; D unclear. Germline values: CDR1 SEHNR, CDR2 FQNEAQ (reference sequence). The length of the CDR3 is 12 residues. V lost 5 bases and J lost 7, with 11 bases in between. For the CDR3, the DNA is TGTGCCAGCAGCCTGGAGACCGGTGAAGCTTTCTTT. Translating gives CASSLETGEAFF.

CDR3: CASSSLSGRAKNIQYF. CDR3 nucleotide sequence: TGTGCCAGCAGCTCATTAAGCGGGAGAGCCAAAAACATTCAGTACTTC. This chain joins TRBV7-9 and TRBJ2-4; 8 nucleotides align to TRBD2. V shed 4 bases and J 0 bases; nucleotides not matched to a gene: 5. This CDR3 contains 16 residues. Germline V CDR1 and CDR2: SEHNR, FQNEAQ (reference sequence).

This chain connects TRBV5-4 to TRBJ2-7; unclear D gene. The CDR3 contains 12 residues. V lost 2 bases to trimming and J lost 3 bases, with 6 bases between them. Per the germline V gene, CDR1 is SGHNT and CDR2 is YYREEE (reference sequence). The CDR3 loop reads CASSFPGYEQYF. In nucleotides, the CDR3 is TGTGCCAGCAGCTTCCCCGGCTACGAGCAGTACTTC.

The J gene is TRBJ2-1, the V gene TRBV6-6; D remains ambiguous. The V end was cut by 6 bases, the J end by 1 base, with 7 bases between. CDR3 length: 13 residues. Germline CDR1 reads MNHNY; CDR2 reads SVGAGI (reference sequence). CDR3 coding DNA: TGTGCCAGCAGCGCGGCTTCCTACAATGAGCAGTTCTTC. Protein sequence: CASSAASYNEQFF.

In the case of this clone: This likely comes from a read error, as the CDR3 has no conserved phenylalanine or tryptophan at its end. V and J are TRBV18 and TRBJ1-1, with 7 bases fitting TRBD1. The CDR3 extends over 14 amino acids. Germline V gives CDR1 KGHSH, CDR2 LQKENI. J lost 1 base, V lost 6 bases, and 5 bases had no gene match. The chain's CDR3 is CASSHDRENTEAFL. In nucleotides, the CDR3 is TGTGCCAGCTCCCACGACAGGGAGAACACTGAAGCTTTCCTT.

This chain joins TRBV27 and TRBJ2-3; a weak D match, TRBD2 (5 bases). Germline CDR1 is MNHEY and CDR2 is SMNVEV (reference sequence). Trimming took off 2 bases at V and 4 bases at J, with 13 bases between the two ends. There are 15 residues in the CDR3. The CDR3 protein is CASSLSGSPPDTQYF. The CDR3 DNA sequence: TGTGCCAGCAGTTTAAGTGGGAGTCCCCCAGATACGCAGTATTTT.

A single count supports this clone. This chain uses TRBV19 with TRBJ2-2; 9 bases are shared with TRBD1. V gave up 3 bases and J gave up 6 bases; unmatched junction bases: 5. CDR1 is LNHDA, CDR2 SQIVND, per germline (reference sequence). The CDR3 is 15 residues long. The CDR3 protein is CASSIQGTGSGELFF. For the CDR3, the DNA is TGTGCCAGTAGTATTCAAGGGACAGGGTCCGGGGAGCTGTTTTTT. The whole variable domain, filled in from reference TRBV19 and TRBJ2-2, reads DGGITQSPKYLFRKEGQNVTLSCEQNLNHDAMYWYRQDPGQGLRLIYYSQIVNDFQKGDIAEGYSVSREKKESFPLTVTSAQKNPTAFYLCASSIQGTGSGELFFGEGSRLTVL.

J is TRBJ1-2 and V is TRBV5-1, with D uncertain. This CDR3 is built from 14 residues. The V and J ends lost 0 bases and 7 bases respectively, with 13 bases between them. The V gene's germline CDR1 is SGHRS and CDR2 YFSETQ. CDR3: CASSLDPRTGGYTF. The CDR3, as DNA: TGCGCCAGCAGCTTGGATCCGAGAACGGGTGGCTACACCTTC.

This sequence joins TRBV28 and TRBJ1-1; D possibly corresponds to TRBD1 (5 bases). Germline lookup yields CDR1 MDHEN and CDR2 SYDVKM. The CDR3 is 14 amino acids. V gave up 2 bases and J gave up 3 bases, with 10 bases separating them. The CDR3 here is CASSLPGMYTEAFF. CDR3 DNA sequence: TGTGCCAGCAGTTTACCAGGGATGTACACTGAAGCTTTCTTT.

As for this clone: One end of the junction varies from germline; a read error may be responsible. V is TRBV7-9 and J is TRBJ1-1, with D perhaps TRBD1 (5 bases). Germline loops: CDR1 SEHNR, CDR2 FQNEAQ (reference sequence). The CDR3 has 11 amino acids. For the CDR3, the DNA is TGTTCCAGCAGGACACTCACTGAAGCTTTCTTT. It yields the protein CSSRTLTEAFF.

The J gene is TRBJ1-4, the V gene TRBV4-1; 9 bases agree with TRBD1. Germline CDR1 reads MGHRA; CDR2 reads YSYEKL. The V gene end was trimmed by 3 bases and the J gene end by 10 bases; junction bases not matched to a gene: 9. The CDR3 totals 15 residues. In nucleotides, the CDR3 is TGCGCCAGCAGCCAGGAAGGGACAGGGAGCGGAAAACTGTTTTTT. Translated: CASSQEGTGSGKLFF.

V is TRBV5-5 and J is TRBJ2-2, with 10 nucleotides matching TRBD1. This CDR3 comprises 15 residues. V dropped 3 bases and J dropped 6; count of bases not matched to a gene: 5. CDR1 is SGHKS, CDR2 YYEKEE, per germline (reference sequence). CDR3 coding DNA: TGTGCCAGCAGCTGGGACAGGGGTTACGCCGGGGAGCTGTTTTTT. Encoded protein: CASSWDRGYAGELFF.

The chain joins TRBV10-3 to TRBJ2-3; TRBD2 matches 7 bases. Germline CDR1 is ENHRY and CDR2 is SYGVKD. The CDR3 contains 14 residues. V dropped 0 bases and J dropped 4; count of bases not matched to a gene: 1. As DNA, the CDR3 is TGTGCCATCAGTGAGTCGGGGAGGGCAGATACGCAGTATTTT. Translated, it gives CAISESGRADTQYF.

This clone has only a few counts. The chain couples TRBV2 to TRBJ2-4, with 7 bases identical to TRBD2. The trim removed 4 bases at V and 7 bases at J, leaving 4 bases unmatched. Germline CDR1 and CDR2: SNHLY and FYNNEI. The CDR3 spans 13 residues. CDR3 residues: CASSGTSLNIQYF. CDR3 coding DNA: TGTGCCAGCAGTGGGACTAGTTTGAACATTCAGTACTTC.